One T cell receptor delta chain is described in this entry. A read error is likely here: a far larger clone is one base away. Distinct nucleotide sequences in the sample also encode this CDR3. The data derive from a study of gamma-delta chains in newborns, infants, children. At the level of the study: Microbial exposure reportedly drives polyclonal innate γδ T cell expansion after birth.

Deletions cut 0 bases from V and 0 bases from J, with 8 bases between. This CDR3 has 17 residues. The germline V gene encodes CDR1 GEAIGNYY and CDR2 EKD. TCRdb reanalyzed the reads using CATT. The sample has 4,500 or so delta-chain clones, about 3.1% seen once. This clonotype originated in a child who was a newborn, infant or young child, either healthy, febrile or measles-vaccinated (not recorded which). The rearrangement links TRDV2 to TRDJ3, with a possible D match to TRDD3 (5 bases). The specimen was blood. The CDR3 DNA is TGTGCCTGTGACACCGTTCTGGGCTCCTGGGACACCCGACAGATGTTTTTC. It specifies CACDTVLGSWDTRQMFF.